Reported below is one T cell receptor (beta chain). Its cognate antigen is unknown. Samples of blood were obtained at baseline, on cycle 4 day 1, and on cycle 7 day 1. The data stem from a study of OX40 agonist ivuxolimab in advanced cancers. Study information: Melanoma, hepatocellular carcinoma, head and neck or renal cell cancer occurred in dose-escalation patients. Three patients had partial responses: one hepatocellular carcinoma, two cutaneous melanoma.

The length of the CDR3 is 14 residues. Germline V gene data show CDR1 as SGHDT and CDR2 as YYEEEE. V gave up 0 bases and J gave up 4 bases, with 10 bases separating them. Study conclusions and caveats: Expanded clones were, on average, more numerous in CD8+ T cells than in CD4+.

The table came from immunoSEQ multiplex PCR; TCRdb's copy has only in-frame clones and leaves some out. The sample has 70,000 to 90,000 clones, 75% to 90% seen once. The genes are TRBV5-6 and TRBJ1-2, with a possible D match to TRBD1 (5 bases). The sequencing used CD4+ or CD8+ T cells sorted from blood, collected in a trial of the OX40 agonist ivuxolimab. This receptor was identified in an adult with an advanced solid tumor such as melanoma, head and neck, liver or kidney cancer. The DNA of the CDR3 is TGTGCCAGCAGCTTGGTTGGGGACCTCTATGGCTACACCTTC. Protein sequence: CASSLVGDLYGYTF.